The source of this T cell receptor beta chain is a study of blood T cell repertoires in COVID-19. Germline trimming cut 3 bases from V and 5 bases from J; bases unmatched to any gene: 10. The V gene's germline CDR1 is LNHDA and CDR2 SQIVND (reference sequence). The CDR3 extends over 15 amino acids. How the authors handled the data: Researchers report that nucleated cell counts were estimated from reference gene primer amplification. Profiling relied on immunoSEQ multiplex PCR, and the TCRdb table lists in-frame clones only, not all of them. V and J calls and clone size follow that table, whereas D and trimming were derived from the DNA. This table holds some 90,000 clones, 80% found once.

Specimen: peripheral blood. The TCR sequence derives from a woman in her 70s with acute or convalescent COVID-19. J is TRBJ2-7 and V is TRBV19; 7 bases are shared with TRBD2. The DNA for the CDR3 is TGTGCCAGTAGTATTGTTGGCGGGAGCTTCCACGAGCAGTACTTC. Its protein product is CASSIVGGSFHEQYF.